This is a list of T cell receptor beta chains from one sample in a study of shared clonotypes between healthy human individuals. Some clones are missing from TCRdb's copy, which holds only in-frame ones; the method was immunoSEQ multiplex PCR. This table holds 760,000 or so clones, about 96% found once. The material sequenced was naive CD8+ T cells sorted from blood. Receptor source: a man aged 25 to 40 in good health. Each CDR3 is given with its conserved first and last residue. A D gene is named only where the DNA matches it firmly. Clone size appears in some rows only: once, few, many, or a class for an expanded clone.

V gene,J gene,clone size,D gene,CDR3 DNA,CDR3 protein
TRBV9,TRBJ2-7,NA,NA,TGTGCCAGCAGCGTAGAACAGGGAGGCTACGAGCAGTACTTC,CASSVEQGGYEQYF
TRBV2,TRBJ2-7,NA,NA,TGTGCCAGCACTAAGACTAGGCCCTCCTACGAGCAGTACTTC,CASTKTRPSYEQYF
TRBV6-6,TRBJ2-1,NA,NA,TGTGCCAGCAGTTACCCTCCGGGACTGGTGGGCAATGAGCAGTTCTTC,CASSYPPGLVGNEQFF
TRBV11-2,TRBJ2-7,NA,NA,TGTGCCAGCAGCTCAGGACCGGGACTCATCTACGAGCAGTACTTC,CASSSGPGLIYEQYF
TRBV15,TRBJ2-1,NA,NA,TGTGCCACCAGCGGTCGACAGAATGAGCAGTTCTTC,CATSGRQNEQFF
TRBV7-9,TRBJ2-5,NA,TRBD2,TGTGCCAGCAGCCCCTCCGGACTAGCGAACCACTTC,CASSPSGLANHF
TRBV5-5,TRBJ1-1,NA,NA,TGTGCCAGCAGCTTGACGTCGAACACTGAAGCTTTCTTT,CASSLTSNTEAFF
TRBV28,TRBJ2-5,NA,NA,TGTGCCAGCAGCCTCAGGACAGTACGACAAGAGACCCAGTACTTC,CASSLRTVRQETQYF
TRBV28,TRBJ2-3,once,NA,TGTGCCAGCAGTTTAAAGAGCACAGATACGCAGTATTTT,CASSLKSTDTQYF
TRBV7-9,TRBJ2-7,NA,NA,TGTGCCAGCAGCTTAGACCCTAGTTCCCGACCCGGGGAGCAGTACTTC,CASSLDPSSRPGEQYF